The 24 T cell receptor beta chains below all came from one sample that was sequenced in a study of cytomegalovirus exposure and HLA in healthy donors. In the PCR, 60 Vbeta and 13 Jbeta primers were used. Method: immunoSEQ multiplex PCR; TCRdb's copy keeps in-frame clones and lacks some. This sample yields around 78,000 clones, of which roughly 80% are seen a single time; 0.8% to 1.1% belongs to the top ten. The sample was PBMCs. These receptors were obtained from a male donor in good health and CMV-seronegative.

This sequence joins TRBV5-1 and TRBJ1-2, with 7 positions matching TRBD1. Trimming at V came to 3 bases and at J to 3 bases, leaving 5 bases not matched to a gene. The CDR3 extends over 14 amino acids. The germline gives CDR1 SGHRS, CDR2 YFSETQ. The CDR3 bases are TGCGCCAGCAGCTCGACAGGGTCCGACTATGGCTACACCTTC. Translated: CASSSTGSDYGYTF.

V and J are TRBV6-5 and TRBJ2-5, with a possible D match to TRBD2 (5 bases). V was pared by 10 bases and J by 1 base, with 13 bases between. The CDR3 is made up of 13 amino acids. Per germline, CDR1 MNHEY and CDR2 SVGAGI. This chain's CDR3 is CATSDYSQETQYF. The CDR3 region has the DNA TGTGCCACCTCCGACTACTCCCAAGAGACCCAGTACTTC.

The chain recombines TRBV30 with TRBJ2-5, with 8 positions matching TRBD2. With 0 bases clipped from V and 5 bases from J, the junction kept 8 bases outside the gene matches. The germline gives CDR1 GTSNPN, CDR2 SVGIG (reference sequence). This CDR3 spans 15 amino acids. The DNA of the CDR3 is TGTGCCTGGAGTGTTTTCGCGGGGGGCGGGGAGACCCAGTACTTC. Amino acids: CAWSVFAGGGETQYF. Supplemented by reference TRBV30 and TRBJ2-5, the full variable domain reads SQTIHQWPATLVQPVGSPLSLECTVEGTSNPNLYWYRQAAGRGLQLLFYSVGIGQISSEVPQNLSASRPQDRQFILSSKKLLLSDSGFYLCAWSVFAGGGETQYFGPGTRLLVL.

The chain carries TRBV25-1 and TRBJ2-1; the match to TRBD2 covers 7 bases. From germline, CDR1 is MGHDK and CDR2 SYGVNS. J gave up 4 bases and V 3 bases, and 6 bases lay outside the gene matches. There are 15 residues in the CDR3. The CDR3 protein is CASSEVLAGYNEQFF. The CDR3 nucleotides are TGTGCCAGCAGTGAGGTTTTAGCGGGTTACAATGAGCAGTTCTTC. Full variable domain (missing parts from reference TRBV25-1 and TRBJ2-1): EADIYQTPRYLVIGTGKKITLECSQTMGHDKMYWYQQDPGMELHLIHYSYGVNSTEKGDLSSESTVSRIRTEHFPLTLESARPSHTSQYLCASSEVLAGYNEQFFGPGTRLTVL.

The CDR3 region has the DNA TGTGCCATCAGTGATAGGGGATATGGCTACACCTTC. Translation: CAISDRGYGYTF. V and J are TRBV10-3 and TRBJ1-2; the D gene is possibly TRBD1 (5 bases). The CDR3 has 12 residues. Germline CDR1 reads ENHRY; CDR2 reads SYGVKD. V lost 3 bases, J lost 5 bases, and 7 bases lay in between.

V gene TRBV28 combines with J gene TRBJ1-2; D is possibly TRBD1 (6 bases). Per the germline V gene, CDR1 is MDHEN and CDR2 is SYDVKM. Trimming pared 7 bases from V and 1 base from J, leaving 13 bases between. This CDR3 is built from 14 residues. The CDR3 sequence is CASTLRTDNYGYTF. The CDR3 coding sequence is TGTGCCAGCACCCTACGGACAGATAACTATGGCTACACCTTC.

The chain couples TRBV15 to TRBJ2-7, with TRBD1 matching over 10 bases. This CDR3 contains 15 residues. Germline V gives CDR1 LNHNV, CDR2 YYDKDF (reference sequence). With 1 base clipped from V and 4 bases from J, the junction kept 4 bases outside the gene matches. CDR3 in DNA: TGTGCCACCAGCAGAGGACAGGGGGCAAGTTACGAGCAGTACTTC. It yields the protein CATSRGQGASYEQYF.

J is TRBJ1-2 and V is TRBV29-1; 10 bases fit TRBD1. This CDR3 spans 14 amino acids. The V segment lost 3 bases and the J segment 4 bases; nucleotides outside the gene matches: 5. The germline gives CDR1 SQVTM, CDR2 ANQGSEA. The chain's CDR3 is CSVDYDRGLYGYTF. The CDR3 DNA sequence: TGCAGCGTTGATTATGACAGGGGGCTCTATGGCTACACCTTC.

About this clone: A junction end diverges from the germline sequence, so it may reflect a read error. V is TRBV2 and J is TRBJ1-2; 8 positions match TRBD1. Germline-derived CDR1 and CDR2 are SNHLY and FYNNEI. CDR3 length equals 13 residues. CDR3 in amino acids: CASSGDRNYGYPF. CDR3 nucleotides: TGTGCCAGCAGTGGGGACAGGAACTATGGCTACCCCTTC.

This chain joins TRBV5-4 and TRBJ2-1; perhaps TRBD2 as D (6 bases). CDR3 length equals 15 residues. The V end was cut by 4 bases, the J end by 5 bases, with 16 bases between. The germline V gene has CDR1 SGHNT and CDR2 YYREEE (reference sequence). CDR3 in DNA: TGTGCCAGCAGCCATCCGGGGGAGCTCGACAATGAGCAGTTCTTC. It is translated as CASSHPGELDNEQFF. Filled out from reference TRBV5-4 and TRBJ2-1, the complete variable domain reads ETGVTQSPTHLIKTRGQQVTLRCSSQSGHNTVSWYQQALGQGPQFIFQYYREEENGRGNFPPRFSGLQFPNYSSELNVNALELDDSALYLCASSHPGELDNEQFFGPGTRLTVL.

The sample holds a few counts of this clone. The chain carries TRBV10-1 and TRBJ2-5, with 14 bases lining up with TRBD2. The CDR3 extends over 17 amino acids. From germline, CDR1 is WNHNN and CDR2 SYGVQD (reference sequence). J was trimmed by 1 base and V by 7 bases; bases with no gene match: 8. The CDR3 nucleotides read TGCGCCAGCATTCGGGGGACTAGCGGGAGAGGCCAAGAGACCCAGTACTTC. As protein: CASIRGTSGRGQETQYF.

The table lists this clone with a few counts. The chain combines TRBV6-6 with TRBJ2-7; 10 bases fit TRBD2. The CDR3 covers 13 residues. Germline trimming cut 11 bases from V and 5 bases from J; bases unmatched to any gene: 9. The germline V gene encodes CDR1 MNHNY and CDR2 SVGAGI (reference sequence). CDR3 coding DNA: TGTGCCGGACAGAGCGGGAGGGCAGACGAGCAGTACTTC. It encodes CAGQSGRADEQYF.

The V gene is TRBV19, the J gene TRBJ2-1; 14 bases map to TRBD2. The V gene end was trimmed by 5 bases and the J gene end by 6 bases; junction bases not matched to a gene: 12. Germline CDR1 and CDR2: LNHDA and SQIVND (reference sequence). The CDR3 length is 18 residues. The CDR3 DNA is TGTGCCAGTAGTCCTTTAGGGGGACTAGCGGGAGTAAGCAATGAGCAGTTCTTC. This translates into CASSPLGGLAGVSNEQFF.

The CDR3 bases are TGTGCCAGCAGCTTAGGGACTAGCGGGAGTTACGAGCAGTACTTC. Its translation: CASSLGTSGSYEQYF. V is TRBV11-3 and J is TRBJ2-7; 13 bases align to TRBD2. Germline loops: CDR1 SGHNT, CDR2 YENEEA. The J segment lost 4 bases and the V segment lost 1 base, leaving 1 base of the junction unmatched. This CDR3 is built from 15 residues.

This chain's CDR3 is CASSELSGGAVGETQYF. For the CDR3, the DNA is TGTGCCAGCAGTGAACTTTCCGGGGGAGCAGTGGGAGAGACCCAGTACTTC. The chain is built from TRBV2 and TRBJ2-5; possibly TRBD2 for D (6 bases). The CDR3 totals 17 residues. The germline V gene encodes CDR1 SNHLY and CDR2 FYNNEI. V gave up 2 bases and J gave up 4 bases, with 20 bases separating them.

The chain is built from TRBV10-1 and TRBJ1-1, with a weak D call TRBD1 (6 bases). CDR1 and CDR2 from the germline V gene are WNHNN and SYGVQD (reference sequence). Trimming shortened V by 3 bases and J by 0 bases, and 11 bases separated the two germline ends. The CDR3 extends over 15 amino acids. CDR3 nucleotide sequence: TGCGCCAGCAGTGAAGGCAGGGGCGTGAACACTGAAGCTTTCTTT. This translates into CASSEGRGVNTEAFF.

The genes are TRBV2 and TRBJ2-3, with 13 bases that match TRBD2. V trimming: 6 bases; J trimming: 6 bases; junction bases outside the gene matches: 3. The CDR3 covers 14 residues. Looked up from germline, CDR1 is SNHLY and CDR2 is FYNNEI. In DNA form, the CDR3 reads TGTGCCAGCAGACTAGCGGGGGGGAGTGATACGCAGTATTTT. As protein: CASRLAGGSDTQYF. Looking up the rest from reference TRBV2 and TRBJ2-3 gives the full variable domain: EPEVTQTPSHQVTQMGQEVILRCVPISNHLYFYWYRQILGQKVEFLVSFYNNEISEKSEIFDDQFSVERPDGSNFTLKIRSTKLEDSAMYFCASRLAGGSDTQYFGPGTRLTVL.

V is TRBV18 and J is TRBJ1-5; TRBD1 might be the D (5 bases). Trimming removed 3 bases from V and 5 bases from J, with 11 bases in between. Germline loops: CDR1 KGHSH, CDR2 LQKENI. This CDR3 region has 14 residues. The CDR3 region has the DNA TGTGCCAGCTCACCTGGGGGGTCGGATCAGCCCCAGCATTTT. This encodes CASSPGGSDQPQHF.

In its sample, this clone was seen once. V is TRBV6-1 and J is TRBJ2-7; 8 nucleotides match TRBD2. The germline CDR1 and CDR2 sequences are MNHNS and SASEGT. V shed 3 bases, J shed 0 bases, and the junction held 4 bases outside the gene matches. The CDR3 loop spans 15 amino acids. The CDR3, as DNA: TGTGCCAGCAGTGATAGGAGCGGGAGCTCCTACGAGCAGTACTTC. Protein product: CASSDRSGSSYEQYF.

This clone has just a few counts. The CDR3 coding sequence is TGTGCCAGCAGCTTAGAACTAGCGGGAGGGCCTGGCCGGAATGAGCAGTTCTTC. Its translation: CASSLELAGGPGRNEQFF. V is TRBV11-2 and J is TRBJ2-1; 13 nucleotides line up with TRBD2. From germline, CDR1 is SGHAT and CDR2 FQNNGV. The V segment lost 0 bases and the J segment 7 bases; nucleotides outside the gene matches: 9. The CDR3 is 18 amino acids.

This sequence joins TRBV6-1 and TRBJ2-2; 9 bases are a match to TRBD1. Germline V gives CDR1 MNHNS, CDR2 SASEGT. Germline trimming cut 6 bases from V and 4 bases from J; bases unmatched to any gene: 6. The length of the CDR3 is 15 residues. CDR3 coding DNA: TGTGCCAGCAGAAGGGACAGGGCGGTCACCGGGGAGCTGTTTTTT. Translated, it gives CASRRDRAVTGELFF.

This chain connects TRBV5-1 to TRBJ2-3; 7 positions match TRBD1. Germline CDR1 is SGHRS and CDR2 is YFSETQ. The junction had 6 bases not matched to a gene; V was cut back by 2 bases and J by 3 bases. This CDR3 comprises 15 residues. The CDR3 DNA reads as TGCGCCAGCAGCTTCGGTACAGGGGAAACAGATACGCAGTATTTT. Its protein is CASSFGTGETDTQYF.

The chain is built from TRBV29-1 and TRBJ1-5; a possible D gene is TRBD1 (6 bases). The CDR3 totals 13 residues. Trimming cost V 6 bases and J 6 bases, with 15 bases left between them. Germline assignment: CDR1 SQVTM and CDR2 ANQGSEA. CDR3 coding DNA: TGCAGCGTACGTACAGGGTCGGGTCAGCCCCAGCATTTT. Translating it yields CSVRTGSGQPQHF. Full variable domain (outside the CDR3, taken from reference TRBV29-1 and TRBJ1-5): SAVISQKPSRDICQRGTSLTIQCQVDSQVTMMFWYRQQPGQSLTLIATANQGSEATYESGFVIDKFPISRPNLTFSTLTVSNMSPEDSSIYLCSVRTGSGQPQHFGDGTRLSIL.

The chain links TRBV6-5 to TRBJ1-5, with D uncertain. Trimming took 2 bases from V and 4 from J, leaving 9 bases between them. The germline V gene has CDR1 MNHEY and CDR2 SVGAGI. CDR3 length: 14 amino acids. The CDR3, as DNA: TGTGCCAGCAGTTACGGGCGCCAGAATCAGCCCCAGCATTTT. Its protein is CASSYGRQNQPQHF.